These 6 T cell receptor beta chains originate from one sample sequenced in a study of radiotherapy plus CTLA-4 blockade in lung cancer. TCRdb's copy holds only in-frame clones and misses some; the assay was immunoSEQ multiplex PCR. The sample has some 35,000 clones, about 85% seen once; the top ten hold 5% to 6%. Sample: peripheral blood, taken from a patient treated with radiotherapy plus ipilimumab. The receptors originated from a human donor with non-small cell lung cancer who had stable disease on radiotherapy plus ipilimumab.

The rearrangement uses TRBV2 and TRBJ1-2; D might be TRBD1 (5 bases). CDR3 length: 15 residues. The germline gives CDR1 SNHLY, CDR2 FYNNEI. The V and J ends lost 3 bases and 4 bases respectively, with 15 bases between them. The CDR3, as DNA: TGTGCCAGCAGTGAGGTGGGGGGGTCGGGCTATGGCTACACCTTC. Its translation is CASSEVGGSGYGYTF.

This clone occurred a few times. This chain joins TRBV7-9 and TRBJ1-1; D unresolved. The CDR3 has 14 residues. Germline CDR1 reads SEHNR; CDR2 reads FQNEAQ (reference sequence). V lost 3 bases, J lost 1 base, and 9 bases lay in between. The CDR3 loop is CASSFTSGNTEAFF. DNA of the CDR3: TGTGCCAGCAGCTTTACTTCAGGGAACACTGAAGCTTTCTTT.

In its sample, this clone was seen once. V gene TRBV5-1 combines with J gene TRBJ2-5, with 10 positions matching TRBD1. In germline, CDR1 is SGHRS, CDR2 YFSETQ. This CDR3 spans 16 amino acids. J lost 3 bases, V lost 1 base, and 6 bases had no gene match. For the CDR3, the DNA is TGCGCCAGCAGCTTGCGGGACAGGGGAGACAAAGAGACCCAGTACTTC. Translating gives CASSLRDRGDKETQYF.

The chain employs TRBV7-2 and TRBJ1-1; TRBD1 might be the D (5 bases). From germline, CDR1 is SGHTA and CDR2 FQGNSA. V shed 6 bases and J shed 1 base, with 9 bases lying between them. The CDR3 runs 13 residues. The CDR3 region is CASRIQENTEAFF. Written as DNA, the CDR3 is TGTGCCAGCAGAATACAGGAGAACACTGAAGCTTTCTTT.

In regard to this clone: This sample includes further DNA sequences coding for the same CDR3. V usage is TRBV28 and J usage is TRBJ1-2; possibly TRBD1 for D (5 bases). From germline, CDR1 is MDHEN and CDR2 SYDVKM. V lost 3 bases to trimming and J lost 0 bases, with 8 bases between them. This CDR3 comprises 14 residues. CDR3 nucleotides: TGTGCCAGCAGTTTCAGGGTCTCTAACTATGGCTACACCTTC. Amino acid sequence: CASSFRVSNYGYTF.

The chain employs TRBV28 and TRBJ2-5; TRBD2 might be the D (5 bases). CDR3 length: 18 residues. V was trimmed by 2 bases and J by 5 bases, leaving 24 bases between them. Looked up from germline, CDR1 is MDHEN and CDR2 is SYDVKM. CDR3 amino acids: CASSLTVRSRTREETQYF. The CDR3 DNA sequence: TGTGCCAGCAGTTTAACCGTAAGGAGCAGGACGAGGGAGGAGACCCAGTACTTC.